These T cell receptor beta chains were read from a single sample in a study of CD8 T cells in ankylosing spondylitis. TCRdb called the 5' RACE reads again in MiXCR, with one record for every CDR3 protein. This sample yields roughly 670,000 distinct CDR3 sequences, of which roughly 19% are seen a single time; around 19% belongs to the top ten. The sample comprised blood, either unsorted or a sorted T cell fraction (not recorded which). These TCRs come from a male donor with ankylosing spondylitis. Each CDR3 is given with its conserved first and last residue. The order of the fields is J gene, D gene, V gene, clone size, CDR3 DNA, CDR3 protein. D genes are given only for firm matches. The size field is filled for only some rows; it gives once, few, many or a size class.

>TRBJ2-2|.|TRBV4-3|few
TGCGCCAGCAGCCCCACAGCCCGGCGCGACACCGGGGAGCTGTTTTTT
CASSPTARRDTGELFF
>TRBJ2-1|.|TRBV20-1|.
TGCAGTGCTAGAGACCCAGCGACGTCCTACAATGAGCAGTTCTTC
CSARDPATSYNEQFF
>TRBJ1-4|TRBD1|TRBV12-3/TRBV12-4|.
TGTGCCAGCAGTTCCGGACAGGGTTGGGCAACTAATGAAAAACTGTTTTTT
CASSSGQGWATNEKLFF
>TRBJ2-5|.|TRBV5-6|.
TGTGCCAGCAGCTTGGTTTGGGGGCAGGGGCTGCTTCCGGGCGAGACCCAGTACTTC
CASSLVWGQGLLPGETQYF
>TRBJ2-2|.|TRBV27|.
TGTGCCAGCGCGGTAGGGCCCACCGGGGAGCTGTTTTTT
CASAVGPTGELFF
>TRBJ2-7|.|TRBV5-1|.
TGCGCCAGCAGCACAACACCGGGGGCCTCCTACGAGCAGTACTTC
CASSTTPGASYEQYF
>TRBJ2-3|TRBD2|TRBV27|few
TGTGCCAGCAGCCGGGGGGGGCAGTACACAGATACGCAGTATTTT
CASSRGGQYTDTQYF
>TRBJ1-6|.|TRBV7-6|.
TGTGCCAGCAGCTTACAGGGCAATTCACCCCTCCACTTT
CASSLQGNSPLHF
>TRBJ2-2|.|TRBV14|few
TGTGCCAGCAGCCAAACTCCCGGACAGAACACCGGGGAGCTGTTTTTT
CASSQTPGQNTGELFF
>TRBJ2-5|.|TRBV20-1|.
TGCAGTGCTAGCGGGGATCAAGAGACCCAGTACTTC
CSASGDQETQYF
>TRBJ2-1|.|TRBV12-3/TRBV12-4|.
TGTGCCAGCAGTCCCACCGGGCCTGGGGGTTACAATGAGCAGTTCTTC
CASSPTGPGGYNEQFF
>TRBJ2-2|TRBD1|TRBV24-1|.
TGTGCCACCAGTGATAGCTCCGGGACAGGGGGCACCGGGGAGCTGTTTTTT
CATSDSSGTGGTGELFF
>TRBJ1-2|.|TRBV20-1|.
TGCAGTGCTCCCGTGCCTAAGGGCGGCTACACCTTC
CSAPVPKGGYTF
>TRBJ1-6|.|TRBV7-9|.
TGTGCCAGCAGCCTCGGGCAGAAGTCAGGGCCCCTCCACTTT
CASSLGQKSGPLHF
>TRBJ2-5|.|TRBV2|few
TGTGCCAGCAGGCGGGACAACCAAGAGACCCAGTACTTC
CASRRDNQETQYF
>TRBJ1-6|.|TRBV5-1|once
TGCGCCAGCAGCTTGGGGTCTGAGTCACCCCTCCACTTT
CASSLGSESPLHF
>TRBJ1-2|.|TRBV7-8|few
TGTGCCAGCAGCTCACAAGGGCCATGGGACTATGGCTACACCTTC
CASSSQGPWDYGYTF
>TRBJ2-7|TRBD2|TRBV5-1|.
TGCGCCAGCAGCCCGCTGGTGGGAGGGGAGCAGTACTTC
CASSPLVGGEQYF
>TRBJ2-7|TRBD1|TRBV28|few
TGTGCCAGCAGTTTCCGGGACAGGGGGGCCTACGAGCAGTACTTC
CASSFRDRGAYEQYF
>TRBJ2-3|TRBD2|TRBV12-3/TRBV12-4|few
TGTGCCAGCAGTCCCCAACTAGCGGGGGCCGGGGATACGCAGTATTTT
CASSPQLAGAGDTQYF
>TRBJ2-2|.|TRBV25-1|.
TGTGCCAGCAGTGAACCCCCGGGGCTAGCCGACACCGGGGAGCTGTTTTTT
CASSEPPGLADTGELFF
>TRBJ2-7|TRBD1|TRBV6-1|.
TGTGCCAGCAGTGAATTAAACAGGGGTTTCAACGAGCAGTACTTC
CASSELNRGFNEQYF
>TRBJ1-5|.|TRBV2|once
TGTGCCAGCAGTGTATCGCGGAATAATCAGCCCCAGCATTTT
CASSVSRNNQPQHF
>TRBJ2-1|TRBD2|TRBV6-1|.
TGTGCCAGCAGCCGCGGAACACCTCGGGGGGGTTACAATGAGCAGTTCTTC
CASSRGTPRGGYNEQFF
>TRBJ2-7|TRBD1|TRBV29-1|.
TGCAGCGTTGTAGGGACAGGGGAGTCCTACGAGCAGTACTTC
CSVVGTGESYEQYF